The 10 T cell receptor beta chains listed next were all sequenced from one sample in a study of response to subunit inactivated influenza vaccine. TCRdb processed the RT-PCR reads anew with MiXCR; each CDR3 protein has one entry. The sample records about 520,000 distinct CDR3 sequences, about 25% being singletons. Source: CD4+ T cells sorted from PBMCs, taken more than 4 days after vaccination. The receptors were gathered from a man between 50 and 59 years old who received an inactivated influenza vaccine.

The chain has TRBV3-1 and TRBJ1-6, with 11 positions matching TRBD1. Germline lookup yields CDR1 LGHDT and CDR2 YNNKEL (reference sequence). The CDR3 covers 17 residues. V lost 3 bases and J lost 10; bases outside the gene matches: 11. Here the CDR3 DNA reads TGTGCCAGCAGCCACTACCGGGACAGGGGGACCAGCTCACCCCTCCACTTT. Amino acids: CASSHYRDRGTSSPLHF.

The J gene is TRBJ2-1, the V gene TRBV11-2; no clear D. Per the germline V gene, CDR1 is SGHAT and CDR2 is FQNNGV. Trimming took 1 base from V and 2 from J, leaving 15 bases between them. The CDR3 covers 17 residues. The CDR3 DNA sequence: TGTGCCAGCAGCTTAGGAGTTCGGCCCAGTCCCTACAATGAGCAGTTCTTC. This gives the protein CASSLGVRPSPYNEQFF.

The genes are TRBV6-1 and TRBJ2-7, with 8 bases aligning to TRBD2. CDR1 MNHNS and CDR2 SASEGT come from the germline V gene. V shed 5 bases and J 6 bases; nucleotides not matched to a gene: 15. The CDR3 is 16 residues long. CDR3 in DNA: TGTGCCAGCAGTACCCAACAGCGGGAGTGGAGTCGCGAGCAGTACTTC. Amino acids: CASSTQQREWSREQYF.

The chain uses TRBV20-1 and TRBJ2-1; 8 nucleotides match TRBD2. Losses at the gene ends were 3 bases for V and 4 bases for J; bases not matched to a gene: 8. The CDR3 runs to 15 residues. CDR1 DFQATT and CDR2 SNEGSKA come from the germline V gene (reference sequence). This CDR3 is CSASGGGLSYNEQFF. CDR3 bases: TGCAGTGCTAGCGGCGGGGGGCTGTCGTACAATGAGCAGTTCTTC.

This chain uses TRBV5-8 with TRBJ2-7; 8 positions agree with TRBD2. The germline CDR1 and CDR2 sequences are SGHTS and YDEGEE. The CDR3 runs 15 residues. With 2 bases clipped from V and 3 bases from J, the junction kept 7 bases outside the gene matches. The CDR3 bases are TGTGCCAGCAGCTTCCGGAGCGGGAGAGTCTACGAGCAGTACTTC. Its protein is CASSFRSGRVYEQYF.

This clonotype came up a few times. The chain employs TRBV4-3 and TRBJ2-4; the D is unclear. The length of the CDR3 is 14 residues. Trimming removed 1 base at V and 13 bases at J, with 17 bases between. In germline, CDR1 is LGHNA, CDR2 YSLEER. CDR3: CASSQALDGTPQYF. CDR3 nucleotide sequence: TGCGCCAGCAGCCAAGCCCTAGACGGTACCCCCCAGTACTTC.

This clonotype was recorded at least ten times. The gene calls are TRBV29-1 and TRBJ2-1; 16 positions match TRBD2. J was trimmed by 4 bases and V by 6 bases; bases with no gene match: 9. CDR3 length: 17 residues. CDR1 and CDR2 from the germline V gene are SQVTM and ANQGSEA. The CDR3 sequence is CSVLLGTSGRGYNEQFF. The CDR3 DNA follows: TGCAGCGTCCTACTAGGGACTAGCGGGAGGGGGTACAATGAGCAGTTCTTC.

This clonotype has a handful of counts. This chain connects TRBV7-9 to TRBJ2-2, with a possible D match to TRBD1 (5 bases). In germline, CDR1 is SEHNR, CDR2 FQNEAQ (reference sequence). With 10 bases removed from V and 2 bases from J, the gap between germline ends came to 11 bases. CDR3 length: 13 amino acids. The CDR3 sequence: CATRQGNTGELFF. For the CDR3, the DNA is TGTGCCACTCGCCAGGGCAACACCGGGGAGCTGTTTTTT.

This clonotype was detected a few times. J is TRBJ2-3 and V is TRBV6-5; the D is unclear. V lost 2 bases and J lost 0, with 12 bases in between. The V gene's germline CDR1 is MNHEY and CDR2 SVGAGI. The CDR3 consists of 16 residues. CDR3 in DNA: TGTGCCAGCAGTTACAGTCCGGCATCTAGCACAGATACGCAGTATTTT. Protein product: CASSYSPASSTDTQYF.

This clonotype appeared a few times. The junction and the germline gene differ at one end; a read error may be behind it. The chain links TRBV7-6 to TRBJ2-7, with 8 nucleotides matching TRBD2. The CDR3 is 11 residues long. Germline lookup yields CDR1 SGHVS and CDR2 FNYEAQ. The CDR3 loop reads CASSLGGLVEF. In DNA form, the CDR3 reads TGTGCCAGCAGCTTAGGGGGACTAGTTGAATTC.